This TCR beta chain was captured in a study of shared clonotypes between healthy human individuals. Study details: The plates for each donor numbered three CD4 naive, three CD4 memory, two CD8 naive and one CD8 memory. General study results and limits: Sampling included only blood; tissue repertoires likely differ.

Germline CDR1 and CDR2: SQVTM and ANQGSEA. The CDR3 has 16 residues. Unmatched junction bases numbered 11, after V lost 0 bases and J lost 5 bases. The test was conducted at deep level. The assay was immunoSEQ multiplex PCR, and TCRdb's table has in-frame clones only and misses some. The repertoire includes around 1,900,000 clones, 85% to 95% of them detected once, and approximately 1.7% sits in the top ten. Naive CD8 populations comprised CD45RO-negative cells positively selected for CCR7, excluding terminally differentiated effector memory CD45RA+ cells. As concerns this clone: Its antigen is unknown.

V and J are TRBV29-1 and TRBJ2-7; 9 bases align to TRBD1. The clonotype was recovered from a man aged 18 to 35 in good health. Some clones in this sample may be carry-over from other donors' samples. Sequences were obtained from naive CD8+ T cells from PBMCs. CDR3 residues: CSVEDLGPGTGHEQYF. For the CDR3, the DNA is TGCAGCGTTGAAGACCTCGGCCCCGGGACAGGGCACGAGCAGTACTTC.